This T cell receptor (beta chain) stems from a study of cytomegalovirus exposure and HLA in healthy donors. Study overall: An earlier analysis found around 100 million unique TCR beta sequences from approximately 190 million T cells. Study conclusions and caveats: In the analysis, some V segments, TRBV6-2 and TRBV6-3 included, were excluded as indistinguishable.

The germline CDR1 and CDR2 sequences are LNHDA and SQIVND (reference sequence). This CDR3 region has 16 residues. V lost 0 bases and J lost 6, with 15 bases in between. As for this clone: Its antigen remains unknown.

The study ran its PCR with 60 Vbeta and 13 Jbeta primers. The data were produced by immunoSEQ multiplex PCR, yet TCRdb's version contains in-frame clones alone and is incomplete. The table lists tens of thousands of clones, approximately 68% of them singletons. The chain combines TRBV19 with TRBJ1-5; D gene ambiguous. Sequencing input: PBMCs. This TCR was recovered from a boy aged 5 to 17 in good health and CMV-seropositive. CDR3: CASSIDRRHRSQPQHF. The CDR3 DNA reads TGTGCCAGTAGTATAGATCGACGGCATCGGAGTCAGCCCCAGCATTTT. Based on the CDR3 plus reference TRBV19 and TRBJ1-5, the full variable domain is DGGITQSPKYLFRKEGQNVTLSCEQNLNHDAMYWYRQDPGQGLRLIYYSQIVNDFQKGDIAEGYSVSREKKESFPLTVTSAQKNPTAFYLCASSIDRRHRSQPQHFGDGTRLSIL.